Listed below are T cell receptor beta chains from one sample, sequenced in a study of post-analysis software for immune sequencing data. Via MiXCR, TCRdb re-called the PCR reads, giving one row per CDR3 protein. The sample lists approximately 570,000 distinct CDR3 sequences; around 47% were seen once. The specimen was blood. Receptors were obtained from a girl between 5 and 17 years old with multiple sclerosis. The conserved cysteine and the conserved F or W are not part of the CDR3 here. D genes are given only for firm matches. The size of a clone is reported for some rows only, either as once, few or many, or as a class for expanded clones.

d_call,v_call,clone_size,j_call,cdr3_aa
TRBD2,TRBV29-1,-,TRBJ2-5,SVVKVGLARRETQY
-,TRBV5-5,-,TRBJ2-3,ASSPGQFGRPDTQY
TRBD1,TRBV5-5,-,-,ASSFPDRETQY
TRBD2,TRBV5-1,-,TRBJ2-3,ASSLRLADSTDTQY
-,TRBV6-5,few,TRBJ1-1,ASHSGGGNTEAF
-,TRBV5-1,many,TRBJ2-7,ASSFSGGYEQY
-,TRBV12-3/TRBV12-4,-,TRBJ2-3,ASSWVAWQAWMDTQY
-,TRBV5-5,-,TRBJ2-2,ASSLRTVQGTGELF
TRBD2,TRBV29-1,few,TRBJ2-1,SVALAYNEQF
-,TRBV12-3/TRBV12-4,-,TRBJ1-5,ASSLADYSNQPQH
-,TRBV12-3/TRBV12-4,-,TRBJ1-2,ASSSDGGGYT
-,TRBV19,-,TRBJ2-1,ASSQGRARDSEQF
-,TRBV5-1,few,TRBJ2-1,ASSLEREQF
-,TRBV29-1,-,TRBJ2-5,SVGLVQTQY
-,TRBV5-1,-,TRBJ1-2,ASSPAESGRTYGYT
-,TRBV5-8,few,TRBJ1-1,ASSLVGPSRNTEAF
-,TRBV6-2/TRBV6-3,few,TRBJ2-7,ASSYEGGGDEQY
-,TRBV20-1,-,TRBJ2-7,SARDGAYEQY
-,TRBV12-3/TRBV12-4,many,TRBJ2-1,ASSLDISNEQF
-,TRBV6-5,few,TRBJ2-5,ASTATGRETQY
TRBD1,TRBV10-1,-,TRBJ1-2,ANSMDRDGAAYGYT
-,TRBV10-3,-,TRBJ2-7,AISSGPRGEQY